A single sample is the source of the 14 T cell receptor beta chains below, sequenced in a study of shared clonotypes between healthy human individuals. Clones were read by immunoSEQ multiplex PCR, and TCRdb kept only the in-frame ones, dropping some. The sample shows some 2,400,000 clones, more than 90% of them seen only once. The sequenced sample was naive CD4+ T cells sorted from blood. As to subset: CD45RA+ positively selected. These receptors were taken from a man in his late teens or twenties in good health.

Comments on this clone: Other DNA sequences within the sample encode an identical CDR3. The V and J genes are TRBV5-1 and TRBJ2-5; D not resolved. The V end was cut by 0 bases, the J end by 1 base, with 7 bases between. This CDR3 is built from 14 residues. CDR1 and CDR2 from the germline V gene are SGHRS and YFSETQ. CDR3 in DNA: TGCGCCAGCAGCTTGGCCGCAGGCCAAGAGACCCAGTACTTC. Residues: CASSLAAGQETQYF.

In DNA, the CDR3 is TGCGCCAGCAGTGAGTCGCGGACTAGCAGCAGCAATGAGCAGTTCTTC. Its translation: CASSESRTSSSNEQFF. The rearrangement uses TRBV10-1 and TRBJ2-1; TRBD2 aligns across 8 bases. Germline CDR1 is WNHNN and CDR2 is SYGVQD (reference sequence). V dropped 0 bases and J dropped 6; count of bases not matched to a gene: 7. This CDR3 is 16 amino acids long.

The J gene is TRBJ1-1, the V gene TRBV2; 7 nucleotides match TRBD1. Germline assignment: CDR1 SNHLY and CDR2 FYNNEI. The CDR3 is made up of 15 amino acids. Trimming cost V 3 bases and J 8 bases; bases outside gene matches: 12. The CDR3 protein is CASSERRGLIPEAFF. The CDR3 nucleotides read TGTGCCAGCAGTGAGCGGAGGGGGCTAATACCCGAAGCTTTCTTT.

The genes are TRBV29-1 and TRBJ2-1; TRBD2 matches at 7 bases. V lost 4 bases to trimming and J lost 5 bases; unmatched junction nucleotides: 8. Germline lookup yields CDR1 SQVTM and CDR2 ANQGSEA. The CDR3 totals 14 residues. The CDR3 loop reads CSVVGLAANNEQFF. CDR3 in DNA: TGCAGCGTTGTTGGGCTAGCGGCCAACAATGAGCAGTTCTTC.

The chain employs TRBV28 and TRBJ2-7; 12 positions agree with TRBD1. The CDR3 covers 13 residues. Germline V gene data show CDR1 as MDHEN and CDR2 as SYDVKM. Losses at the gene ends were 8 bases for V and 4 bases for J; bases not matched to a gene: 3. DNA for the CDR3: TGTGCCAGCCGGGACAGGGGGCAATACGAGCAGTACTTC. Its protein product is CASRDRGQYEQYF.

The chain joins TRBV6-5 to TRBJ2-7, with D possibly being TRBD1 or TRBD2 (5 bases each). This CDR3 has 14 amino acids. Germline CDR1 is MNHEY and CDR2 is SVGAGI. Trimming took off 6 bases at V and 2 bases at J, with 14 bases between the two ends. CDR3 nucleotide sequence: TGTGCCAGCAGCCAAAACCGGGGCCCCTACGAGCAGTACTTC. Translation gives CASSQNRGPYEQYF.

The V gene is TRBV10-1, the J gene TRBJ2-3; 14 positions agree with TRBD2. Trimming took 2 bases from V and 5 from J; bases not matched to a gene: 3. CDR3 length: 16 residues. Germline V CDR1 and CDR2: WNHNN, SYGVQD (reference sequence). CDR3 residues: CASSEGTSGSRDTQYF. CDR3 in DNA: TGCGCCAGCAGTGAGGGGACTAGCGGGAGTAGAGATACGCAGTATTTT.

V and J are TRBV6-1 and TRBJ1-3; TRBD1 agrees at 10 bases. The CDR3 is made up of 15 amino acids. Germline V lookup: CDR1 MNHNS, CDR2 SASEGT. Trimming removed 4 bases from V and 2 bases from J; junction bases left unmatched: 2. Here the CDR3 reads CASSGGQGAGNTIYF. CDR3 coding DNA: TGTGCCAGCAGTGGAGGACAGGGGGCTGGAAACACCATATATTTT.

The rearrangement uses TRBV27 and TRBJ2-3, with D tentatively TRBD2 (6 bases). Per the germline V gene, CDR1 is MNHEY and CDR2 is SMNVEV (reference sequence). Deletions cut 6 bases from V and 1 base from J, with 11 bases between. The CDR3 is 14 amino acids. CDR3 region: CASRILAGTDTQYF. The DNA for the CDR3 is TGTGCCAGCAGGATACTAGCTGGCACAGATACGCAGTATTTT.

J is TRBJ2-7 and V is TRBV6-1, with D uncertain. CDR3 length equals 12 residues. Between the trimmed V and J ends, which lost 4 bases and 3 bases, there was a span of 7 bases. Germline V gene data show CDR1 as MNHNS and CDR2 as SASEGT. The CDR3 reads CASSARIYEQYF. CDR3 nucleotides: TGTGCCAGCAGTGCGAGGATCTACGAGCAGTACTTC.

This rearrangement joins TRBV14 to TRBJ2-5; the D gene is possibly TRBD1 (5 bases). Germline CDR1 and CDR2: SGHDN and FVKESK. Deletions cut 4 bases from V and 4 bases from J, with 16 bases between. This CDR3 region has 15 residues. This CDR3 reads CASSPSEPGAETQYF. CDR3 nucleotides: TGTGCCAGCAGCCCTTCCGAGCCTGGGGCAGAGACCCAGTACTTC.

V is TRBV6-6 and J is TRBJ2-7; D perhaps matches TRBD1 (5 bases). There are 14 residues in the CDR3. V gave up 5 bases and J gave up 5 bases, with 16 bases separating them. From germline, CDR1 is MNHNY and CDR2 SVGAGI (reference sequence). CDR3 coding DNA: TGTGCCAGCAGTCTTCCCCCGCCAGGGAACGAGCAGTACTTC. Residues: CASSLPPPGNEQYF.

The V call is TRBV6-6, the J call TRBJ2-5; D unresolved. Germline V gene data show CDR1 as MNHNY and CDR2 as SVGAGI (reference sequence). Between the trimmed V and J ends, which lost 2 bases and 1 base, there was a span of 5 bases. CDR3 length: 13 amino acids. The CDR3 sequence is CASSYLFQETQYF. The CDR3, as DNA: TGTGCCAGCAGTTACCTCTTCCAAGAGACCCAGTACTTC.

The chain is built from TRBV25-1 and TRBJ1-2; D call uncertain. Trimming took 5 bases from V and 3 from J, leaving 10 bases between them. CDR3 length: 13 amino acids. Germline loops: CDR1 MGHDK, CDR2 SYGVNS. This CDR3 is CASSSGWHYGYTF. The CDR3 region has the DNA TGTGCCAGCAGTAGCGGTTGGCACTATGGCTACACCTTC.